This entry lists 17 T cell receptor beta chains sequenced from one sample in a study of shared T cell receptors in the human thymus. Generated by immunoSEQ multiplex PCR, the TCRdb table keeps only in-frame clones and is missing some. Here the sample spans about 660,000 clones, around 89% being singletons. These data were likewise used in another study, on human thymus T cells.

The sequenced sample was thymocytes. Receptors were obtained from a boy under three years old with a congenital heart defect.

The chain uses TRBV27 and TRBJ2-3, with TRBD2 as a possible D gene (6 bases). Germline CDR1 is MNHEY and CDR2 is SMNVEV (reference sequence). This CDR3 has 16 amino acids. The V gene lost 6 bases and the J gene lost 2 bases, with 18 bases spanning the gap. The CDR3 sequence is CASSLRDWRHTDTQYF. The CDR3 nucleotides read TGTGCCAGCAGCCTAAGGGACTGGAGGCACACAGATACGCAGTATTTT.

The chain carries TRBV30 and TRBJ2-7, with 7 bases identical to TRBD2. J was trimmed by 0 bases and V by 4 bases; bases with no gene match: 9. Germline lookup yields CDR1 GTSNPN and CDR2 SVGIG (reference sequence). The CDR3 consists of 15 residues. Here the CDR3 DNA reads TGTGCCTGGAACGAACCGGGACTATCCTCCTACGAGCAGTACTTC. As protein: CAWNEPGLSSYEQYF.

The rearrangement uses TRBV27 and TRBJ2-5, with 7 positions matching TRBD2. Germline CDR1 MNHEY, CDR2 SMNVEV (reference sequence). V was pared by 2 bases and J by 3 bases, with 21 bases of the junction left unmatched. This CDR3 contains 20 residues. CDR3: CASSLRPPRGVAHVEETQYF. The CDR3 DNA is TGTGCCAGCAGTTTAAGGCCGCCCCGGGGGGTGGCACACGTCGAAGAGACCCAGTACTTC.

J is TRBJ1-6 and V is TRBV21-1; no check of the table's D call, TRBD1, against the DNA was made. TRBV21-1 is a listed pseudogene. CDR3 size: 14 residues. CDR3 nucleotides: TGTGCCAGCAGTGGGGGACAGGAGAATTCACCCCTCCACTTT. It is translated as CASSGGQENSPLHF.

This clone has a handful of counts. J is TRBJ1-1 and V is TRBV6-5; 7 nucleotides match TRBD1. The CDR3 is 16 residues long. Germline loops: CDR1 MNHEY, CDR2 SVGAGI. Losses at the gene ends were 4 bases for V and 3 bases for J; bases not matched to a gene: 11. For the CDR3, the DNA is TGTGCCAGCAGTTCCGGGACAGCGACTGGGGACACTGAAGCTTTCTTT. This sequence encodes CASSSGTATGDTEAFF.

The chain recombines TRBV6-4 with TRBJ2-7; no definite D call. This CDR3 region has 11 residues. CDR1 and CDR2 (germline): MRHNA, SNTAGT. With 2 bases removed from V and 5 bases from J, the gap between germline ends came to 4 bases. CDR3 sequence: CASSDPHEQYF. The CDR3 region has the DNA TGTGCCAGCAGTGACCCTCACGAGCAGTACTTC.

Remarks on this clone: Sequence at one end of the junction differs from germline and may be a read error. This chain links TRBV25-1 with TRBJ2-3; possible D gene TRBD1, 8 bases. The CDR3 is made up of 13 amino acids. The germline CDR1 and CDR2 sequences are MGHDK and SYGVNS. The CDR3 bases are TGTGCCAGCAGTGAGTACAGGGGGAGGGGGACAGTTTTT. It translates to CASSEYRGRGTVF.

The V call is TRBV4-2, the J call TRBJ2-1, with D perhaps matching TRBD2 (6 bases). CDR3 length: 19 residues. V lost 0 bases and J 7 bases, leaving 25 bases between the germline ends. The germline V gene has CDR1 LGHNA and CDR2 YNFKEQ. The CDR3 DNA reads as TGTGCCAGCAGCCAAGAACACCGACTAGACTTCAAGCTTTTGAATGAGCAGTTCTTC. Translation gives CASSQEHRLDFKLLNEQFF.

The chain recombines TRBV4-3 with TRBJ2-1; 8 positions match TRBD1. The CDR3 covers 19 residues. V dropped 1 base and J dropped 4; count of bases not matched to a gene: 15. Germline-derived CDR1 and CDR2 are LGHNA and YSLEER. This CDR3 is CASSQVVWEPGQEYNEQFF. DNA of the CDR3: TGCGCCAGCAGCCAAGTAGTCTGGGAACCGGGACAGGAGTACAATGAGCAGTTCTTC.

The chain has TRBV25-1 and TRBJ2-7; D is ambiguous. The germline V and J ends were trimmed by 6 bases and 0 bases, with 15 bases remaining between them. CDR1 is MGHDK, CDR2 SYGVNS, per germline. This CDR3 comprises 15 residues. CDR3 sequence reads: CASSPPRASSYEQYF. The DNA of the CDR3 is TGTGCCAGCAGCCCCCCCAGAGCTAGCTCCTACGAGCAGTACTTC.

This clone has just one count. The V gene is TRBV15, the J gene TRBJ2-2; D is perhaps TRBD2 (6 bases). CDR3 size: 15 residues. Deletions cut 1 base from V and 1 base from J, with 7 bases between. CDR1 and CDR2 from the germline V gene are LNHNV and YYDKDF (reference sequence). CDR3 sequence: CATSRVAENTGELFF. CDR3 DNA: TGTGCCACCAGCAGAGTAGCGGAGAACACCGGGGAGCTGTTTTTT. Full variable domain (rest looked up from reference TRBV15 and TRBJ2-2): DAMVIQNPRYQVTQFGKPVTLSCSQTLNHNVMYWYQQKSSQAPKLLFHYYDKDFNNEADTPDNFQSRRPNTSFCFLDIRSPGLGDTAMYLCATSRVAENTGELFFGEGSRLTVL.

The chain is built from TRBV10-3 and TRBJ1-2, with TRBD1 identical over 7 bases. CDR1 is ENHRY, CDR2 SYGVKD, per germline. There are 17 residues in the CDR3. The J segment lost 0 bases and the V segment lost 4 bases, leaving 11 bases of the junction unmatched. The CDR3 region is CAISAQQGRHPNYGYTF. Written as DNA, the CDR3 is TGTGCCATCAGTGCGCAACAGGGGCGGCATCCTAACTATGGCTACACCTTC.

The count of this clone is one. The V gene is TRBV12-5, the J gene TRBJ1-1; a weak D match, TRBD1 (6 bases). Germline V gene data show CDR1 as LGHNT and CDR2 as FRNRAP. The CDR3 contains 18 residues. Trimming took off 0 bases at V and 1 base at J, with 18 bases between the two ends. In nucleotides, the CDR3 is TGTGCTAGTGGTTTGGTTGGGCCAGGGGCGACCGAGAACACTGAAGCTTTCTTT. It codes for CASGLVGPGATENTEAFF.

The chain employs TRBV27 and TRBJ2-5, with TRBD1 identical over 9 bases. The germline gives CDR1 MNHEY, CDR2 SMNVEV (reference sequence). The V and J ends lost 6 bases and 5 bases, in that order; junction bases with no gene match: 4. The CDR3 covers 13 residues. CDR3 residues: CASSRDRVETQYF. CDR3 nucleotide sequence: TGTGCCAGCAGCCGGGACAGGGTCGAGACCCAGTACTTC.

The chain carries TRBV18 and TRBJ1-4; 7 bases are a match to TRBD1. The V gene end was trimmed by 0 bases and the J gene end by 15 bases; junction bases not matched to a gene: 37. Germline V gene data show CDR1 as KGHSH and CDR2 as LQKENI. This CDR3 has 23 residues. The CDR3 DNA follows: TGTGCCAGCTCACCACCGGCCCGTTTCCCGGGACAGACCCGTAATACCGATACGACCCCGATGTTTTTT. Its translation: CASSPPARFPGQTRNTDTTPMFF.

This clone was recorded a few times. Other DNA sequences from this sample encode an identical CDR3 as well. The CDR3 reads CASSFGQGYEQYF. In DNA, the CDR3 is TGTGCCAGCAGTTTCGGCCAGGGCTACGAGCAGTACTTC. The gene calls are TRBV27 and TRBJ2-7; possible D gene TRBD1, 5 bases. With 3 bases removed from V and 3 bases from J, the gap between germline ends came to 9 bases. This CDR3 spans 13 amino acids. Germline CDR1 is MNHEY and CDR2 is SMNVEV (reference sequence).

Concerning this clone: Other DNA variants within this sample encode the same CDR3. In DNA form, the CDR3 reads TGTGCCAGCAGCTCGGGACAAGGCAATCAGCCCCAGCATTTT. Translation: CASSSGQGNQPQHF. The V gene is TRBV7-2, the J gene TRBJ1-5; D might be TRBD1 (6 bases). The CDR3 extends over 14 amino acids. V lost 4 bases, J lost 2 bases, and 9 bases lay in between. Per germline, CDR1 SGHTA and CDR2 FQGNSA.